The rows below give T cell receptor beta chains drawn from one sample of a study of T-cell memory formation after mild COVID-19. One entry per CDR3 protein results from TCRdb running MiXCR on the 5' RACE reads. This sample yields a few hundred thousand distinct CDR3 sequences, of which roughly 16% are seen a single time; 20% to 25% belongs to the top ten. The material sequenced was PBMCs or a T cell subset sorted from them (not recorded which). These TCRs come from a man between 18 and 35 years old who had mild COVID-19 (a few samples of this study predate the infection). Cell type and time point are not known. Both conserved end residues are part of each CDR3. The order of the fields is D gene, J gene, V gene, clone size, CDR3 DNA, CDR3 protein. A D gene is named only where the DNA matches it firmly. The size field is filled for only some rows; it gives once, few, many or a size class.

d_call: -; j_call: TRBJ1-1; v_call: TRBV5-1; clone_size: few; cdr3_nt: TGCGCCAGCACCGACTCCTCGATGAACACTGAAGCTTTCTTT; cdr3_aa: CASTDSSMNTEAFF
d_call: -; j_call: TRBJ2-5; v_call: TRBV7-2; clone_size: -; cdr3_nt: TGTGCCAGCAGCATCGGGCCCCCGGGGGAGACCCAGTACTTC; cdr3_aa: CASSIGPPGETQYF
d_call: -; j_call: TRBJ1-2; v_call: TRBV7-2; clone_size: few; cdr3_nt: TGTGCCAGCAGCTTAGACACAGGGAACGACGGCTACACCTTC; cdr3_aa: CASSLDTGNDGYTF
d_call: -; j_call: TRBJ1-2; v_call: TRBV7-2; clone_size: few; cdr3_nt: TGTGCCAGCAGCTTTAGGTCCTCGACAGGCCCGCGCTATGGCTACACCTTC; cdr3_aa: CASSFRSSTGPRYGYTF
d_call: TRBD1; j_call: TRBJ1-1; v_call: TRBV7-2; clone_size: few; cdr3_nt: TGTGCCAGCAGTTTTACTACAGGGACAGTCCGGAACACTGAAGCTTTCTTT; cdr3_aa: CASSFTTGTVRNTEAFF
d_call: TRBD1; j_call: TRBJ1-5; v_call: TRBV20-1; clone_size: few; cdr3_nt: TGCAGTGCTTCGTCTGGGACAGAGAGCAATCAGCCCCAGCATTTT; cdr3_aa: CSASSGTESNQPQHF
d_call: -; j_call: TRBJ1-2; v_call: TRBV20-1; clone_size: -; cdr3_nt: TGCAGTGTTGGGACGGCTACATATGGCTACACCTTC; cdr3_aa: CSVGTATYGYTF
d_call: -; j_call: TRBJ2-4; v_call: TRBV7-2; clone_size: few; cdr3_nt: TGTGCCAGCAGCCTAGACAGTACGGGCAAAAACATTCAGTACTTC; cdr3_aa: CASSLDSTGKNIQYF
d_call: TRBD1; j_call: TRBJ1-2; v_call: TRBV4-1; clone_size: -; cdr3_nt: TGCGCCAGCAGCCAGGGGGACAGCCTCGCATGGGATGGCTACACCTTC; cdr3_aa: CASSQGDSLAWDGYTF
d_call: -; j_call: TRBJ2-1; v_call: TRBV7-2; clone_size: -; cdr3_nt: TGTGCCAGCAGCGGTCACATGAGCTCCTACAATGAGCAGTTCTTC; cdr3_aa: CASSGHMSSYNEQFF